Reported below is one T cell receptor beta chain. This CDR3 spans 14 amino acids. With 5 bases removed from V and 1 base from J, the gap between germline ends came to 11 bases. Germline V lookup: CDR1 MNHEY, CDR2 SMNVEV (reference sequence). This entry is derived from a study of technical replicates of blood from a handful of donors. The assay was immunoSEQ multiplex PCR, and TCRdb's table has in-frame clones only and misses some. Found here are around 81,000 clones, 90% to 96% of them singletons; the top ten hold around 0.39%. The specimen sequenced was T cells isolated from PBMCs. The chain is built from TRBV27 and TRBJ1-2, with D maybe TRBD1 (5 bases). The TCR comes from a human donor in good health. DNA of the CDR3: TGTGCCAGCAGTCTTCAGGGATTTAACTATGGCTACACCTTC. It translates to CASSLQGFNYGYTF.